This TCR beta chain stems from a study of blood T cells in healthy people across ages. This clonotype was recorded at least ten times. A J-beta primer mix and a sample-barcoded 5' primer were used in a second PCR of about 7 to 12 cycles. TCRdb analysed the 5' RACE reads with MiXCR anew, one entry per CDR3 protein. The table has more than 800,000 distinct CDR3 sequences, 25% to 30% seen once. There are 16 residues in the CDR3. CDR1 and CDR2 (germline): MNHEY, SVGAGI. The junction had 7 bases not matched to a gene; V was cut back by 4 bases and J by 4 bases. The chain uses TRBV6-5 and TRBJ2-3, with 11 nucleotides matching TRBD2. Sequenced sample: blood. The sequence was collected from an elderly woman in good health. CDR3 sequence reads: CASSSASGGLSDTQYF. CDR3 DNA: TGTGCCAGCAGTTCTGCTAGCGGGGGGCTCTCAGATACGCAGTATTTT.